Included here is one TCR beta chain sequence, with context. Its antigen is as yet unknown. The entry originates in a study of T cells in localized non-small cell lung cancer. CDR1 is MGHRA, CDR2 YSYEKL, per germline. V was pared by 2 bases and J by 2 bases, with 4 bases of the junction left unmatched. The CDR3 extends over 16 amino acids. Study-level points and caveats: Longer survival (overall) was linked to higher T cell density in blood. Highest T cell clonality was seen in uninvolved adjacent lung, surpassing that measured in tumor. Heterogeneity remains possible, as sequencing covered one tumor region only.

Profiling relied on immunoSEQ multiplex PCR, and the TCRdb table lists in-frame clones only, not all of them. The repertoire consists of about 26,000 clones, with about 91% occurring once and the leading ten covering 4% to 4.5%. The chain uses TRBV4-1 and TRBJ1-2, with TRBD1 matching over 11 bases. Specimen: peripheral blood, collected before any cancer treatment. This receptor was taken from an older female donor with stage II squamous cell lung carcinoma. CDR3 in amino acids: CASSQIRTGGNYGYTF. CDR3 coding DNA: TGCGCCAGCAGCCAAATCCGGACAGGGGGCAACTATGGCTACACCTTC.